The clone carrying this T cell receptor (beta chain) was seen a single time. Its specificity is not known. This sample was included in a study of identical twins. Trimming removed 4 bases from V and 15 bases from J; junction bases left unmatched: 4. Germline CDR1 reads LGHDT; CDR2 reads YNNKEL (reference sequence). This CDR3 spans 13 amino acids. TCRdb re-called the 5' RACE reads with MiXCR, one entry per CDR3 protein. In the table there are around 530,000 distinct CDR3 sequences, 13% to 15% of which are singletons. Study-wide results and caveats: Sharing of beta out-of-frame sequences by twins showed a weaker excess. Out-of-frame alpha sequences shared between twins exhibited an excess of low generation probability.

These sequences were also reported in another study, on yellow fever vaccine responses in identical twins. That publication notes: As reported, the vaccine T cell response of twins seemed partly convergent and partly personalized.

The sequence was collected from a woman aged 18 to 35 in good health. What was sequenced was CD4+ T cells sorted from blood. The V call is TRBV3-1, the J call TRBJ2-1, with 15 positions matching TRBD2. The DNA of the CDR3 is TGTGCCAGCAGCCGGACTAGCGGGAGGGTGGGGTTCTTC. Protein: CASSRTSGRVGFF.